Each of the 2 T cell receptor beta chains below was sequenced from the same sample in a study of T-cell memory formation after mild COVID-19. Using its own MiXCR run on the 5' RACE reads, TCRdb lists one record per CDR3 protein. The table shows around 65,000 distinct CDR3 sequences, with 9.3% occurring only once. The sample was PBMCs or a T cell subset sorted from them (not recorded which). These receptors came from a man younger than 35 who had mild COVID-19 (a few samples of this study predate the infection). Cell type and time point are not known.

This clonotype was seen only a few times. The CDR3 coding sequence is TGTGCCAGCAGCGCCACGAGCGGGGGGGACAATGAGCAGTTCTTC. The encoded protein is CASSATSGGDNEQFF. This rearrangement joins TRBV2 to TRBJ2-1; 10 positions match TRBD2. Germline-derived CDR1 and CDR2 are SNHLY and FYNNEI. The V and J ends lost 6 bases and 5 bases, in that order; junction bases with no gene match: 7. This CDR3 has 15 residues.

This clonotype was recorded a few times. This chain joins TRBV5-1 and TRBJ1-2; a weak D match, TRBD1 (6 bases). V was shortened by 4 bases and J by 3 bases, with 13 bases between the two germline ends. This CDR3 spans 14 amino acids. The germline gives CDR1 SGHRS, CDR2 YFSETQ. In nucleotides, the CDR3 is TGCGCCAGCAGCAACCCGACAGGTCACTATGGCTACACCTTC. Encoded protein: CASSNPTGHYGYTF.